One T cell receptor (beta chain) is described in this entry. Its antigen remains undetermined. Base qualities were left out, and no much larger clone turns up one base away. The V end loses 4 bases and the J end loses 7 bases, and a stretch of 20 bases separates them. The CDR3 runs 15 amino acids, cysteine and phenylalanine included. Only the CDR3 part of the read is kept: 45 bases, read in frame from the first base. CDR1 and CDR2 are read off the germline V gene (reference sequence) as LNHNV and YYDKDF. These data originate in a study of OX40 agonist ivuxolimab in advanced cancers. For context, the study as a whole: The costimulatory receptor OX40 (CD134) was targeted by ivuxolimab, a fully human IgG2 agonistic monoclonal antibody. The paper describes the monotherapy dose-escalation part (N ≈ 52 patients) of the phase I trial of ivuxolimab. The point of sequencing TCRbeta in the periphery was to test whether ivuxolimab changed TCR sequence diversity and drove clonal T-cell expansion. In the dose-escalation cohort, 70% to 85% of patients were male, and the mean age was roughly 60 years, with a range of roughly 23 to 85. Among the approximately 50 dose-escalation patients, about 20 had hepatocellular carcinoma, 15 melanoma, 9 renal cell carcinoma and 9 head and neck cancer. Intravenous ivuxolimab was administered to patients every 2 weeks at six dose levels: 0.01, 0.1, 0.3, 1.5, 3 and 10 mg/kg. Patients were allowed to have had prior anti-PD-1, anti-PD-L1 or anti-CTLA-4 therapy, and around 43% of the dose-escalation patients had been treated with checkpoint inhibitors. Partial responses occurred in three dose-escalation patients, of whom one had hepatocellular carcinoma and two had cutaneous melanoma.

Genomic DNA was isolated from the sorted cells so that the TCRbeta CDR3 region could be sequenced. TCRbeta CDR3 regions were sequenced using the immunoSEQ Assay. TCRdb obtained this table from immuneACCESS and retained in-frame rearrangements with V and J assigned. These tables miss some clones; where compared with another copy, unresolved V genes account for less than half of the shortfall, and the remainder is unexplained. The sample table contains about 50,000 clones; only one count was recorded for around nine tenths of them. The ten most abundant clones make up under 0.65% of the sample. Patients with autoimmune disease history or receiving systemic immunosuppression were excluded from the trial. Peripheral blood for TCR sequencing was collected from all dose cohorts at baseline, on cycle 4 day 1, and on cycle 7 day 1. Samples were obtained from an open-label, multicenter, first-in-human phase I dose-escalation trial of ivuxolimab. Adults with locally advanced or metastatic melanoma, renal cell carcinoma, hepatocellular carcinoma or head and neck squamous cell carcinoma were enrolled in the trial. Before TCR sequencing, CD4+ and CD8+ T cells were separately sorted from peripheral blood.

Points the paper makes about the study in general: Low levels of normalized T-cell clonal expansion were also seen in some patients who did not respond. Clonal expansion of both CD4+ and CD8+ blood T cells was observed from baseline to week 6 at doses 0.1 to 3.0 mg/kg. On average, CD8+ T cells showed more expanded clones than CD4+ T cells after ivuxolimab. The antigen specificity of the peripheral T cells that underwent clonal expansion was not determined. Partial responders in the 0.1-3.0 mg/kg groups had among the lowest normalized peripheral clonal expansion, especially among CD8+ T cells.

This receptor was taken from an adult with an advanced solid tumor such as melanoma, head and neck, liver or kidney cancer. The V and J segments used are TRBV15 and TRBJ2-7; TRBD1 is possibly the D segment (5 matching bases). This material consisted of CD4+ or CD8+ T cells sorted from blood, taken in a trial of the OX40 agonist ivuxolimab. Here is the DNA: TGTGCCACCAGCATAGGATCCACAGGCCTCTGGGAGCAGTACTTC. This is translated as CATSIGSTGLWEQYF.